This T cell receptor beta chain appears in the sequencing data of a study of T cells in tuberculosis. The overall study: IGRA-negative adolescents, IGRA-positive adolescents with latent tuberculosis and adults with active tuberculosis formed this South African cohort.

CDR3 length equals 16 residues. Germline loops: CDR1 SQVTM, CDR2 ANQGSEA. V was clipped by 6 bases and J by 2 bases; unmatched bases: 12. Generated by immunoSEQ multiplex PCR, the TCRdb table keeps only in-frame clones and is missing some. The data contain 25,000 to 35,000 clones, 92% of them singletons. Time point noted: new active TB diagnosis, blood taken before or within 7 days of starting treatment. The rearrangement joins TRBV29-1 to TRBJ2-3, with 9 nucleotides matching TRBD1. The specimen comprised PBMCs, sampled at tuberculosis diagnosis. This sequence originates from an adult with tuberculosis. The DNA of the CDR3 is TGCAGCGTAGGACAGGGGTCCGGGGGAATCACAGATACGCAGTATTTT. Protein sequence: CSVGQGSGGITDTQYF.